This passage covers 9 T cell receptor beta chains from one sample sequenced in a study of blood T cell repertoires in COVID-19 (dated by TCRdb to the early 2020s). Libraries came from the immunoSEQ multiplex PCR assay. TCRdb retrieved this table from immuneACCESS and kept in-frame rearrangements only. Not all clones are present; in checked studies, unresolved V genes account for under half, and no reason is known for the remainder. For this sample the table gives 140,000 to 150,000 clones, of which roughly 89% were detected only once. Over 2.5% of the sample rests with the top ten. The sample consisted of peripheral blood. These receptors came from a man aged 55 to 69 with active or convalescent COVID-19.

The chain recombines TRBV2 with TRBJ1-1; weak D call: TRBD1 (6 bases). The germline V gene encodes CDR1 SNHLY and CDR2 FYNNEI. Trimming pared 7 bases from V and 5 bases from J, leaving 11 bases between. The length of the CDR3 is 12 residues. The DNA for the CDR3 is TGTGCCAGCACCCAACAGGGTACTGAAGCTTTCTTT. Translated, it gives CASTQQGTEAFF.

CDR3 nucleotides: TGTGCCAGCAGTTACTTGGACTCCCACGAATACAATGAGCAGTTCTTC. Amino acid sequence: CASSYLDSHEYNEQFF. This sequence joins TRBV6-6 and TRBJ2-1; the D gene is possibly TRBD2 (5 bases). CDR1 is MNHNY and CDR2 is SVGAGI in the germline V gene (reference sequence). The CDR3 contains 16 residues. The V gene lost 1 base and the J gene lost 4 bases, with 14 bases spanning the gap.

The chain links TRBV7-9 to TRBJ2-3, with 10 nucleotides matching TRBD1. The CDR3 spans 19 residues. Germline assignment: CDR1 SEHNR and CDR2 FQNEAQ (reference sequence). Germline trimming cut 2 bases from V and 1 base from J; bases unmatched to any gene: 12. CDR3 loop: CASSLPGQGSLEGTDTQYF. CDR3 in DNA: TGTGCCAGCAGCTTACCGGGACAGGGGTCGTTGGAAGGCACAGATACGCAGTATTTT. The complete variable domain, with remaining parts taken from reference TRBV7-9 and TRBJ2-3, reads DTGVSQNPRHKITKRGQNVTFRCDPISEHNRLYWYRQTLGQGPEFLTYFQNEAQLEKSRLLSDRFSAERPKGSFSTLEIQRTEQGDSAMYLCASSLPGQGSLEGTDTQYFGPGTRLTVL.

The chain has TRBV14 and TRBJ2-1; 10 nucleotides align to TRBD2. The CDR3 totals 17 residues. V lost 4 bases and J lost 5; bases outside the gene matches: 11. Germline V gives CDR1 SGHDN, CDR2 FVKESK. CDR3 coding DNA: TGTGCCAGCAGCCCCTGGGGGCGGCTAGCGGGGGACAATGAGCAGTTCTTC. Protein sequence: CASSPWGRLAGDNEQFF.

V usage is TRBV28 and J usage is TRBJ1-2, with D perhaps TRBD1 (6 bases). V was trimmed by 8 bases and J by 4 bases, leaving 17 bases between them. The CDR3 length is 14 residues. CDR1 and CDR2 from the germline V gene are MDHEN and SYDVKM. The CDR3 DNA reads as TGTGCCAGCCGCATTTCAGGGGTGGGCTATGGCTACACCTTC. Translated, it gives CASRISGVGYGYTF.

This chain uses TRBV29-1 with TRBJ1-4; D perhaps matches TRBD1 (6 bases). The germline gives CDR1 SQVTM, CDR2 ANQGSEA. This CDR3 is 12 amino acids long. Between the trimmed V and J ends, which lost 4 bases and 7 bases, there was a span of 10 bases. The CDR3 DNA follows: TGCAGCGTTGCCAGGGGAACTGAAAAACTGTTTTTT. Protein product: CSVARGTEKLFF.

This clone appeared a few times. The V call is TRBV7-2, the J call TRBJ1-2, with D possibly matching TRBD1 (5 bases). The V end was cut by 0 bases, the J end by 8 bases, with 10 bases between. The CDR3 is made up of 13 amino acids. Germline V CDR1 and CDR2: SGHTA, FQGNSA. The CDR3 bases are TGTGCCAGCAGCTTAGCTACTAAGGGGGGCTACACCTTC. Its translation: CASSLATKGGYTF.

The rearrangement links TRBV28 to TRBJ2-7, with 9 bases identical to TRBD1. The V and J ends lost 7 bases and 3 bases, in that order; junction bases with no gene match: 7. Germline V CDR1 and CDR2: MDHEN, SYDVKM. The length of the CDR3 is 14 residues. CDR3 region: CASTPGTGFYEQYF. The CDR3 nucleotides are TGTGCCAGCACCCCAGGGACAGGGTTCTACGAGCAGTACTTC. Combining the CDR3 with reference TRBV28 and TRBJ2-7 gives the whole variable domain DVKVTQSSRYLVKRTGEKVFLECVQDMDHENMFWYRQDPGLGLRLIYFSYDVKMKEKGDIPEGYSVSREKKERFSLILESASTNQTSMYLCASTPGTGFYEQYFGPGTRLTVT.

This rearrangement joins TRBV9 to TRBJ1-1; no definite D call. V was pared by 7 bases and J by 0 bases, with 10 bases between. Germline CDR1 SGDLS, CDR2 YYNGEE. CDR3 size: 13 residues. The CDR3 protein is CASSPGLNTEAFF. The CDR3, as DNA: TGTGCCAGCTCCCCAGGCCTGAACACTGAAGCTTTCTTT.